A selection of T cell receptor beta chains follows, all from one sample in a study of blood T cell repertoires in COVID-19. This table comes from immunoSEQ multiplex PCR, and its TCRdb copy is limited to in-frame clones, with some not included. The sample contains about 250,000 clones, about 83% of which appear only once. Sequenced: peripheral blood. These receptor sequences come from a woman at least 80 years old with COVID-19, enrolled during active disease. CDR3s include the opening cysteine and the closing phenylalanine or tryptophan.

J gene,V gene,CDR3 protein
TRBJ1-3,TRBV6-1,CASSESTGNTIYF
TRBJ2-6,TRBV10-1,CASSSTGTGANVLTF
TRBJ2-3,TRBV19,CASSTLTSGGPATQYF
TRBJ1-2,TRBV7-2,CASSLPGQGNGYTF
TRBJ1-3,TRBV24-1,CATSRQGENTIYF
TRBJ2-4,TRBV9,CASSVVAGVGNIQYF
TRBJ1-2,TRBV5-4,CASSFEDRGIYGYTF
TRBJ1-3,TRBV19,CASSSDRGGNTIYF
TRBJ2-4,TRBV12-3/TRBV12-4,CASSLRQGDIQYF
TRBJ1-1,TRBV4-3,CASSQGSKGALEAFF
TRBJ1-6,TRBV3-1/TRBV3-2,CASSQDRARRVAGSYNSPLHF
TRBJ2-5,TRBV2,CASSARGSNQETQYF
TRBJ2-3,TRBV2,CASRVTSGPTDTQYF
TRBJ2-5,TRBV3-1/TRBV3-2,CASTYREGTQYF
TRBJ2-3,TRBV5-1,CASSSGGHTDTQYF
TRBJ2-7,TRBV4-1,CASSSRSDRNDEQYF
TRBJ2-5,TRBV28,CASIGTPELETQYF
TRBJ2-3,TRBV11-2,CASSLVGGGTSGARGTQYF
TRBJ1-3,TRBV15,CATSRRAPSGNTIYF
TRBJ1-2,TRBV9,CASSVDNGARCTF
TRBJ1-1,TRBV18,CASSPPVGTGPANTEAFF
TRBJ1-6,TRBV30,CAWRQDPLPNSPLHF
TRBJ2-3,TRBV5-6,CASSSGGASTDTQYF
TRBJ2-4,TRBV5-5,CASSFPRGNIQYF
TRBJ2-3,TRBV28,CASSVRGRATDTQYF
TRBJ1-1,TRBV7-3,CASSLTGGDTEAFF
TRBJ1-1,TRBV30,CAWSYTEAFF
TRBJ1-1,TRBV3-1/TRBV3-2,CASSPHGSGESEAFF
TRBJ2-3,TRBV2,CASSRLASGTDTQYF
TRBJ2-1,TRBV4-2,CASSPGTGGFDEQFF
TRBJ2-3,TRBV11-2,CASSDSRLAGGPDTQYF
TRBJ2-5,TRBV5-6,CASSLPTGEETQYF
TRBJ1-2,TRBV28,CASQGLMRGYTF
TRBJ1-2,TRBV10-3,CAISAGQGARGYTF
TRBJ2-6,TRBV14,CASSQPGVAGANVLTF
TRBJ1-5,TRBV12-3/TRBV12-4,CASSFNHQPQHF
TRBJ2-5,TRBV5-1,CASSLVGEETQYF
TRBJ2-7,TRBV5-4,CASSFGGTYEQYF
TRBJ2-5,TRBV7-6,CASSQQETQYF
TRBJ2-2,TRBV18,CASSPASGVTGELFF
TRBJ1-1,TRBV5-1,CASSGGREGTEAFF
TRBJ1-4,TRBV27,CASSWGARGGFEKLFF
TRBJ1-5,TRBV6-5,CASSYSGGEGQPQHF